This T cell receptor (beta chain) was obtained from a study of Tregs in tolerant kidney transplant recipients. Per the germline V gene, CDR1 is ENHRY and CDR2 is SYGVKD. The CDR3 runs to 16 residues. V lost 0 bases, J lost 5 bases, and 16 bases lay in between. In regard to this clone: What it binds is not known.

Some clones are missing from TCRdb's copy, which holds only in-frame ones; the method was immunoSEQ multiplex PCR. The sample comprises 98,000 or so clones, roughly 90% of which are singletons, and 0.34% rests with the top ten. Findings and limits, study-wide: For some patients, primers changed over time, blocking nucleotide-level comparison.

The chain carries TRBV10-3 and TRBJ2-5; TRBD2 might be the D (5 bases). The input for sequencing was CD4+ T cells from blood, taken before the transplant. The receptor was isolated from a human donor who received a combined kidney and bone marrow transplant. The CDR3: CAISESLEAVRETQYF. The CDR3 nucleotides read TGTGCCATCAGTGAGTCGTTGGAAGCGGTTCGGGAGACCCAGTACTTC.